Listed below are T cell receptor beta chains from one sample, sequenced in a study of blood T cell repertoires in COVID-19. Only in-frame clones appear in the TCRdb table, and some are missing; sequencing was by immunoSEQ multiplex PCR. The sample lists 150,000 or so clones; approximately 75% were seen once. The sample consisted of peripheral blood. All receptors derive from a human donor in a cohort sampled during active COVID-19. CDR3s include the opening cysteine and the closing phenylalanine or tryptophan. Fields, in order: J gene, clone size, D gene, V gene, CDR3 protein, CDR3 DNA. The D gene is left open where the match is weak. A clone size is listed for some rows: how often the clone was seen (once, few, many), or a class if it is expanded.

>TRBJ2-2|.|.|TRBV14
CASSLQGNTGELFF
TGTGCCAGCAGCCTACAGGGGAACACCGGGGAGCTGTTTTTT
>TRBJ2-2|.|TRBD1|TRBV10-3
CAVGQGGTGELFF
TGTGCCGTGGGACAGGGAGGGACCGGGGAGCTGTTTTTT
>TRBJ1-4|.|.|TRBV19
CASSLRGGGEKLFF
TGTGCCAGTAGTCTTCGGGGAGGCGGTGAAAAACTGTTTTTT
>TRBJ2-7|.|TRBD2|TRBV2
CASSQGGLADYEQYF
TGTGCCAGCAGCCAAGGGGGACTAGCAGACTACGAGCAGTACTTC
>TRBJ2-5|.|.|TRBV7-7
CASSIGQGMRETQYF
TGTGCCAGCAGTATAGGGCAGGGGATGAGAGAGACCCAGTACTTC
>TRBJ2-7|.|TRBD1|TRBV14
CASTHTGAYEQYF
TGTGCCAGCACCCATACAGGGGCCTACGAGCAGTACTTC
>TRBJ2-5|.|TRBD1|TRBV10-3
CAIRLDREETQYF
TGTGCCATCAGGTTAGACAGGGAAGAGACCCAGTACTTC
>TRBJ2-2|few|.|TRBV7-6
CASSPRNRANTGELFF
TGTGCCAGCAGCCCCCGTAACAGGGCGAACACCGGGGAGCTGTTTTTT
>TRBJ1-5|.|TRBD1|TRBV7-2
CASSTWTGKDQPQHF
TGTGCCAGCAGCACCTGGACAGGGAAAGATCAGCCCCAGCATTTT
>TRBJ1-3|.|TRBD1|TRBV28
CASSPRDRSSGNTIYF
TGTGCCAGCAGTCCCCGGGACAGGAGCTCTGGAAACACCATATATTTT
>TRBJ2-5|.|TRBD2|TRBV3-1/TRBV3-2
CASRNRLAGGQETQYF
TGTGCCAGCAGAAACCGACTAGCGGGGGGCCAAGAGACCCAGTACTTC
>TRBJ1-2|.|.|TRBV27
CASSGGGVYGYTF
TGTGCCAGCAGCGGGGGGGGTGTCTATGGCTACACCTTC
>TRBJ1-4|.|.|TRBV6-5
CASSYSPRANEKLFF
TGTGCCAGCAGTTACTCGCCCAGGGCCAATGAAAAACTGTTTTTT
>TRBJ2-5|.|TRBD1|TRBV6-2/TRBV6-3
CASSYLDRGGETQYF
TGTGCCAGCAGTTACTTGGACAGGGGAGGAGAGACCCAGTACTTC
>TRBJ1-6|once|.|TRBV4-3
CASSQEGAGNSPLHF
TGCGCCAGCAGCCAAGAGGGGGCGGGTAATTCACCCCTCCACTTT
>TRBJ1-2|once|.|TRBV18
CASSPRDWGGYTF
TGTGCCAGCTCACCCAGGGATTGGGGCGGCTACACCTTC
>TRBJ1-1|.|.|TRBV9
CASSVEDRRTEAFF
TGTGCCAGCAGCGTAGAAGACAGGCGGACTGAAGCTTTCTTT
>TRBJ2-1|.|TRBD1|TRBV11-3
CASSFSGGVNNEQFF
TGTGCCAGCAGCTTTTCAGGGGGAGTTAACAATGAGCAGTTCTTC
>TRBJ2-3|.|TRBD2|TRBV9
CASSSGLAGVLDTQYF
TGTGCCAGCAGCTCAGGACTAGCGGGGGTTTTAGATACGCAGTATTTT
>TRBJ2-2|.|.|TRBV19
CASNRDLVSYKNTGELFF
TGTGCCTCGAACCGGGACTTAGTTTCCTATAAGAACACCGGGGAGCTGTTTTTT
>TRBJ1-6|.|.|TRBV19
CASNEGLIPLSPLHF
TGTGCCAGTAATGAGGGTCTAATCCCCCTTTCACCCCTCCACTTT
>TRBJ1-4|.|.|TRBV7-9
CASSNGGWDEKLFF
TGTGCCAGCAGCAATGGGGGGTGGGATGAAAAACTGTTTTTT
>TRBJ1-6|.|.|TRBV27
CASSTDSRASWPLHF
TGTGCCAGCAGTACTGACAGCCGAGCGTCATGGCCCCTCCACTTT
>TRBJ2-5|once|.|TRBV5-1
CASSAQEIQETQYF
TGCGCCAGCAGCGCCCAGGAAATTCAAGAGACCCAGTACTTC
>TRBJ2-7|.|.|TRBV7-2
CASSYDQEGPAYEQYF
TGTGCCAGCAGCTACGACCAGGAGGGCCCCGCCTACGAGCAGTACTTC
>TRBJ1-5|few|TRBD1|TRBV4-3
CASSQEGTDQPQHF
TGCGCCAGCAGCCAAGAAGGGACAGATCAGCCCCAGCATTTT
>TRBJ1-5|.|.|TRBV5-4
CASSLAGDQPQHF
TGTGCCAGCAGCTTGGCAGGGGATCAGCCCCAGCATTTT
>TRBJ2-3|once|TRBD1|TRBV3-1/TRBV3-2
CASMLTGRTDTQYF
TGTGCCAGCATGCTGACAGGGCGCACAGATACGCAGTATTTT
>TRBJ1-1|.|.|TRBV30
CAWSPGMNTEAFF
TGTGCCTGGAGTCCGGGAATGAACACTGAAGCTTTCTTT
>TRBJ2-1|.|.|TRBV19
CASSITGDRNNEQFF
TGTGCCAGTAGTATAACCGGAGACAGGAACAATGAGCAGTTCTTC
>TRBJ2-2|.|TRBD2|TRBV19
CASTLSGPGGELFF
TGTGCCAGTACCCTTAGCGGGCCGGGGGGGGAGCTGTTTTTT
>TRBJ1-6|.|.|TRBV27
CASRLQGPTWGNSPLHF
TGTGCCAGCAGATTACAGGGTCCCACCTGGGGTAATTCACCCCTCCACTTT
>TRBJ1-2|.|.|TRBV28
CASSRDTYGYTF
TGTGCCAGCAGCCGGGATACCTATGGCTACACCTTC
>TRBJ1-1|.|.|TRBV9
CASSVDGGLNTEAFF
TGTGCCAGCAGCGTGGACGGAGGGTTGAACACTGAAGCTTTCTTT
>TRBJ1-3|.|.|TRBV7-3
CASSLSSGNTIYF
TGTGCCAGCAGCTTGAGTTCTGGAAACACCATATATTTT
>TRBJ2-5|.|.|TRBV27
CASSLYGTVQETQYF
TGTGCCAGCAGTTTATACGGTACCGTCCAAGAGACCCAGTACTTC
>TRBJ1-4|.|TRBD1|TRBV4-1
CASSQDGGGGEKLFF
TGCGCCAGCAGCCAAGATGGAGGGGGCGGTGAAAAACTGTTTTTT
>TRBJ2-2|.|.|TRBV7-8
CASRATSGGELFF
TGTGCCAGCAGAGCCACATCAGGGGGGGAGCTGTTTTTT
>TRBJ2-5|.|.|TRBV6-5
CATFRGETQYF
TGTGCCACCTTCAGGGGAGAGACCCAGTACTTC
>TRBJ2-3|.|TRBD2|TRBV27
CASSVRTGLAGRDTQYF
TGTGCCAGCAGTGTCCGAACGGGACTAGCGGGACGGGATACGCAGTATTTT
>TRBJ1-1|.|.|TRBV11-2
CASSSRPVNKNTEAFF
TGTGCCAGCAGCTCCCGTCCCGTTAATAAGAACACTGAAGCTTTCTTT